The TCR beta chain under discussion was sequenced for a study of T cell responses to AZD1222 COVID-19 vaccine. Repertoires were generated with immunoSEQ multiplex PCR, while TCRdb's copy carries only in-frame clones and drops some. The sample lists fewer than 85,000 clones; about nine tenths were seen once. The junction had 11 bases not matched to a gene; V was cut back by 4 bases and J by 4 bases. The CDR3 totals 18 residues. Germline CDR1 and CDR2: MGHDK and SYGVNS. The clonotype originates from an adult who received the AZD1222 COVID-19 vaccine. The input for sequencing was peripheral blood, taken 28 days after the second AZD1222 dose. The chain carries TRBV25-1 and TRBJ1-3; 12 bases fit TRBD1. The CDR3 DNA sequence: TGTGCCAGCAGTGCCTCTAGAGGGACAGGGGGCAGCGGAAACACCATATATTTT. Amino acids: CASSASRGTGGSGNTIYF.